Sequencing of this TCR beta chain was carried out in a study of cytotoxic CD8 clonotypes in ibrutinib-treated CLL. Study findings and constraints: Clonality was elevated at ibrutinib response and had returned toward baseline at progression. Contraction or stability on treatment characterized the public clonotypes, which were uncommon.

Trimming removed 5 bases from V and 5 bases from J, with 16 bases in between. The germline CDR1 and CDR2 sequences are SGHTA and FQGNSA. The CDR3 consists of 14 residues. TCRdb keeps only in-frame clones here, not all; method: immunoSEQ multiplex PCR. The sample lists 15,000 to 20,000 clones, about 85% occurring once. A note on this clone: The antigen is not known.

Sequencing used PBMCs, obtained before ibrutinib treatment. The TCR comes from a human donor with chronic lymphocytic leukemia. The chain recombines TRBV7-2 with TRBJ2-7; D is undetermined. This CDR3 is CASSQAVHEDEQYF. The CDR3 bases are TGTGCCAGCAGCCAAGCCGTTCACGAGGACGAGCAGTACTTC.